These 5 T cell receptor beta chains originate from one sample sequenced in a study of cytomegalovirus exposure and HLA in healthy donors. The PCR contained 60 Vbeta and 13 Jbeta primers. Profiled with immunoSEQ multiplex PCR; TCRdb holds only in-frame clones, not every one. The repertoire holds 180,000 or so clones, with 65% to 90% as singletons. Sequencing was carried out using PBMCs. The receptors originated from a woman in her twenties or thirties in good health and CMV-seronegative.

The chain employs TRBV9 and TRBJ2-3; D may be TRBD2 (6 bases). The CDR3 has 18 residues. Germline-derived CDR1 and CDR2 are SGDLS and YYNGEE. V was shortened by 0 bases and J by 2 bases, with 19 bases between the two germline ends. The CDR3 coding sequence is TGTGCCAGCAGCGTAGCTCGGGGAGGAGCCCTTCCCACAGATACGCAGTATTTT. As protein: CASSVARGGALPTDTQYF.

V usage is TRBV2 and J usage is TRBJ2-1, with TRBD1 identical over 8 bases. Germline values: CDR1 SNHLY, CDR2 FYNNEI. CDR3 length: 17 residues. Germline trimming cut 6 bases from V and 1 base from J; bases unmatched to any gene: 11. The chain's CDR3 is CASSPGQGRRSYNEQFF. CDR3 DNA sequence: TGTGCCAGCAGCCCCGGACAGGGACGACGGTCCTACAATGAGCAGTTCTTC.

The chain uses TRBV25-1 and TRBJ1-5; a weak D match, TRBD1 (5 bases). Per the germline V gene, CDR1 is MGHDK and CDR2 is SYGVNS. The CDR3 runs to 14 residues. Trimming left V 6 bases short and J 6 bases short, with 15 bases between. The CDR3 sequence: CASRRGGVSQPQHF. The CDR3 nucleotides read TGTGCCAGCAGGCGGGGGGGAGTGAGTCAGCCCCAGCATTTT.

This clone was recorded only once. The CDR3 reads CASSRGLAGIRDTQYF. CDR3 bases: TGTGCCAGCAGCCGGGGACTAGCTGGGATTCGGGATACGCAGTATTTT. V is TRBV7-9 and J is TRBJ2-3, with 9 bases identical to TRBD2. CDR1 is SEHNR, CDR2 FQNEAQ, per germline (reference sequence). With 5 bases clipped from V and 6 bases from J, the junction kept 12 bases outside the gene matches. This CDR3 region has 16 residues.

The rearrangement joins TRBV9 to TRBJ2-1; D is ambiguous. This CDR3 region has 15 residues. Trimming took off 1 base at V and 5 bases at J, with 13 bases between the two ends. Germline V gene lookup returns CDR1 SGDLS and CDR2 YYNGEE. This CDR3 reads CASSVLGYSNNEQFF. The CDR3 DNA is TGTGCCAGCAGCGTACTCGGGTATTCCAACAATGAGCAGTTCTTC.